Listed below are T cell receptor beta chains from one sample, sequenced in a study of PD-L1 blockade in urothelial cancer. TCRdb's table, derived via immunoSEQ multiplex PCR, lists solely in-frame clones and lacks some. In the table there are about 110,000 clones, around 85% of which are singletons. The sample here was PBMCs, taken around atezolizumab (anti-PD-L1) treatment. The receptors were gathered from a man aged 50 or older with urothelial cancer. CDR3s include the opening cysteine and the closing phenylalanine or tryptophan. The D gene is left open where the match is weak. Some rows mark clone size as missing; the rest say once, few, many or name a class of expanded clone.

-	TRBJ1-2	-	TRBV18	TGTGCCAGCTCCAGCCCCGGCGGGGTGGGTGCCTATGGCTACACCTTC	CASSSPGGVGAYGYTF
-	TRBJ1-2	-	TRBV6-5	TGTGCCAGCAGATCAGAACACTATGGCTACACCTTC	CASRSEHYGYTF
-	TRBJ2-3	TRBD2	TRBV5-1	TGCGCCAGCAGCTTGGTCCCTAGCGGGACGGGCACAGATACGCAGTATTTT	CASSLVPSGTGTDTQYF
-	TRBJ2-7	TRBD2	TRBV13	TGTGCCAGCAGCACCTTAGCGGGAGGAGAGTCCTACGAGCAGTACTTC	CASSTLAGGESYEQYF
-	TRBJ2-2	-	TRBV14	TGTGCCAGCAGCCAGAGGCCCTGGACGCGGACAGCCGGGGAGCTGTTTTTT	CASSQRPWTRTAGELFF
few	TRBJ2-7	-	TRBV11-2	TGTGCCAGCAGCTTAGGGAGCATCGCGCAGTACTTC	CASSLGSIAQYF
once	TRBJ2-3	TRBD1	TRBV7-9	TGTGCCAGCAGCTTAGGGGGACAGGGATTTGCAGATACGCAGTATTTT	CASSLGGQGFADTQYF
-	TRBJ1-2	-	TRBV7-9	TGTGCCAGCAGCTTAGTTCGGGGAGGCTACACCTTC	CASSLVRGGYTF
-	TRBJ1-1	-	TRBV9	TGTGCCAGCAGCCCCCGTATGAACACTGAAGCTTTCTTT	CASSPRMNTEAFF
-	TRBJ1-1	TRBD1	TRBV27	TGTGCCAGCAGTTGGACAGGGGGTATGAAAGCTTTCTTT	CASSWTGGMKAFF
-	TRBJ2-1	TRBD2	TRBV19	TGTGCCATTAGGACTAGCGGGAGGGACAATGAGCAGTTCTTC	CAIRTSGRDNEQFF
few	TRBJ1-1	-	TRBV6-6	TGTGCCAGCAGTCGGCCGCGGGGGGAAGCTTTCTTT	CASSRPRGEAFF
-	TRBJ2-1	TRBD2	TRBV2	TGTGCCAGCTCTTTGGGACTAGCGTTGAATGAGCAGTTCTTC	CASSLGLALNEQFF
once	TRBJ1-1	TRBD1	TRBV28	TGTGCCAGCATCTCCGGGACAGGAGACACTGAAGCTTTCTTT	CASISGTGDTEAFF
-	TRBJ1-5	-	TRBV4-1	TGCGCCAGCAGCCAAGGGGGCGGAACCGTCCAGCCCCAGCATTTT	CASSQGGGTVQPQHF
-	TRBJ2-1	-	TRBV9	TGTGCCAGCAGCGTAGGGGGTAGCGGCGTACGCTCCTACAATGAGCAGTTCTTC	CASSVGGSGVRSYNEQFF